The TCR beta chain under discussion was sequenced for a study of shared clonotypes between healthy human individuals (dated by TCRdb to the early 2020s). In the study overall: The cohort comprised a couple of women and a few men aged 18 to 49 years. For each donor, CD4 naive and CD4 memory were each given three plates, CD8 naive was given two plates, and CD8 memory was given one plate. To estimate repertoire size and how much clonotype sharing occurs between individuals, the study deeply sequenced the blood TCR repertoires of several healthy adults. To increase sequencing depth and limit assay-specific biases, different laboratories used diverse techniques to prepare libraries and sequence TCR repertoires. Between about 0.85 and 10 billion PBMCs per donor were obtained by leukapheresis.

From the cysteine through the phenylalanine, the CDR3 covers 14 amino acids. Kept here is only the CDR3 DNA, which spans 42 bases and is read in frame from base 1. Trimming costs V 3 bases and J 10 bases, and their ends lie 17 bases apart. Per the germline V gene, SGDLS is the CDR1 and YYNGEE is the CDR2. About this clone itself: Its antigen is still unknown. The record has no base qualities; no much larger clone is one base away.

Healthy HIV-negative adults with no recently reported acute infections or vaccinations were included as donors. Every donor was a Caucasian adult living in Nashville, Tennessee, USA. CD4+ T cells were enriched by magnetic negative selection; naive cells were then positively selected on CD45RA, and the negative fraction formed the memory subset. After blood collection by leukapheresis, PBMCs were isolated using Ficoll-Histopaque density gradient centrifugation and then cryopreserved in the vapor phase of liquid nitrogen. Purity and quantity of every magnetically sorted T cell population were checked by analytical flow cytometry. Genomic DNA was isolated from every sorted fraction and measured by UV absorbance on a Nanodrop 2000c. Using the deep immunoSEQ assay, TCR CDR3 regions were amplified from genomic DNA by multiplex PCR. Extracted genomic DNA from each cell subset was distributed evenly across all wells of several immunoSEQ 96-well plates, and each plate was treated as a replicate. For sorted subsets, each replicate PCR was loaded with approximately 0.2 ug genomic DNA, equivalent to approximately 27,000 T cell genomes. Purified libraries were measured with a Qubit 3.0 fluorometer, size-checked on a Bioanalyzer 2100, and measured again with the KAPA Library Quantification kit. Each immunoSEQ 96-well plate was sequenced on its own single-read 150-cycle Illumina NextSeq 550 flow cell. In the original analysis: Because only junctional sequences without quality scores were contained in the immunoSEQ output, filtering matching that applied to full-length reads could not be performed. Sequences were annotated with PyIR, a Python wrapper for IgBLAST v1.9, and V/J genes and CDR3 were assigned using IMGT germline references. Any read was removed if the V/J assignment was weak (E-value above 1e-6), the CDR3 was missing, or the read contained stop codons, out-of-frame junctions, or ambiguous translated residues. V3J clonotypes were defined as sequences sharing the same inferred V gene, J gene, and CDR3 amino acid sequence. Percentage overlap between repertoires was computed as shared unique clonotypes divided by the size of the smaller repertoire. Richness of each repertoire was evaluated using RTK rarefaction, the Chao1 estimator, and Recon v2.1 estimates of unobserved clonotypes. Generation probabilities for all TCRbeta clonotypes obtained by the gDNA method from several donors were computed using OLGA. The table was pulled from immuneACCESS by TCRdb, which kept in-frame rearrangements only. Such tables lose some clones; where checked, under half of the loss comes from unresolved V genes, and the rest has no known cause. V and J calls plus clone size are reproduced from that table; the DNA served to infer D and trimming. In this sample the table shows about 960,000 clones, 76% of which occur a single time. The ten most abundant clones make up approximately 1.5% of the sample.

On the study overall, not on this receptor specifically: Clonotypes shared by all four sorted-subset donors showed higher generation probabilities than non-shared clonotypes. Across four donors, around 5% of naive CD4, approximately 3.6% of naive CD8, around 2.1% of memory CD4, and over 0.35% of memory CD8 clonotypes were shared. Only blood was sampled, and tissue TCR repertoires likely differ from those in blood. Rarefaction of sorted-subset datasets indicated incomplete sequencing despite the large sequencing depth. Pairwise subsampling led to the expectation that sequencing depth would affect the degree of clonotype sharing among donors. Larger estimated clonotype richness was generally found for naive subsets than for memory subsets. Because the study included a small number of donors, the genetic and exposure-history diversity represented was limited.

The rearrangement joined TRBV9 to TRBJ2-1; the D region possibly corresponds to TRBD2 (6 bases align). This sequence originates from a man aged 18 to 29 in good health. The sample consisted of memory CD4+ T cells sorted from blood. What this sample's cell subset or site label stands for: CD45RA-negative fraction. The DNA sequence is TGTGCCAGCAGCGAAAGAGGAGTTGGGGGGGAGCAGTTCTTC. This codes for CASSERGVGGEQFF.